The 27 T cell receptor beta chains below were found in one sample sequenced in a study of OX40 agonist ivuxolimab in advanced cancers. Profiling relied on immunoSEQ multiplex PCR, and the TCRdb table lists in-frame clones only, not all of them. The sample yields approximately 44,000 clones, 65% to 85% seen once. The sample consisted of CD4+ or CD8+ T cells sorted from blood, taken in a trial of the OX40 agonist ivuxolimab. The receptors originated from an adult with an advanced solid tumor such as melanoma, head and neck, liver or kidney cancer.

This chain links TRBV7-2 with TRBJ1-5; D not certain. The V end lost 5 bases, the J end lost 8 bases, and 13 bases lay between the germline ends. From germline, CDR1 is SGHTA and CDR2 FQGNSA. CDR3 size: 13 residues. The CDR3 DNA is TGTGCCAGCAGCCATGGACCACTCAAGCCCCAGCATTTT. As protein: CASSHGPLKPQHF.

V usage is TRBV29-1 and J usage is TRBJ2-1, with D perhaps matching TRBD1 (6 bases). The V gene lost 3 bases and the J gene lost 3 bases, with 12 bases spanning the gap. The CDR3 loop spans 14 amino acids. The germline V gene has CDR1 SQVTM and CDR2 ANQGSEA. The CDR3 loop is CSVDGGTIYNEQFF. The CDR3 bases are TGCAGCGTTGACGGTGGGACAATCTACAATGAGCAGTTCTTC.

This rearrangement joins TRBV10-3 to TRBJ1-2; 10 bases are shared with TRBD1. With 11 bases clipped from V and 5 bases from J, the junction kept 11 bases outside the gene matches. Germline V CDR1 and CDR2: ENHRY, SYGVKD. This CDR3 has 14 residues. The CDR3 bases are TGTGCCTCCTCCGGGACAGGGGACCGATATGGCTACACCTTC. Protein product: CASSGTGDRYGYTF.

To note about this clone: The sample holds other DNA sequences that translate to the same CDR3. This chain uses TRBV5-1 with TRBJ1-2; D unresolved. V lost 0 bases, J lost 3 bases, and 6 bases lay in between. This CDR3 spans 13 amino acids. Germline V CDR1 and CDR2: SGHRS, YFSETQ. The CDR3 loop is CASSLGGDYGYTF. The CDR3 DNA sequence: TGCGCCAGCAGCTTGGGTGGGGACTATGGCTACACCTTC.

This chain links TRBV5-1 with TRBJ2-7; 8 bases fit TRBD1. V trimming: 2 bases; J trimming: 5 bases; junction bases outside the gene matches: 6. Germline V gives CDR1 SGHRS, CDR2 YFSETQ. The CDR3 runs to 14 residues. The CDR3 reads CASSFRAGGNEQYF. The DNA for the CDR3 is TGCGCCAGCAGCTTCCGAGCAGGGGGCAACGAGCAGTACTTC. Variable domain in full (rest from reference TRBV5-1 and TRBJ2-7): KAGVTQTPRYLIKTRGQQVTLSCSPISGHRSVSWYQQTPGQGLQFLFEYFSETQRNKGNFPGRFSGRQFSNSRSEMNVSTLELGDSALYLCASSFRAGGNEQYFGPGTRLTVT.

This clone turned up a few times. This rearrangement joins TRBV5-4 to TRBJ2-5, with 7 bases lining up with TRBD1. The CDR3 has 14 amino acids. Germline V gene lookup returns CDR1 SGHNT and CDR2 YYREEE (reference sequence). The J segment lost 2 bases and the V segment lost 0 bases, leaving 1 base of the junction unmatched. CDR3 sequence: CASSLAGQQETQYF. The CDR3 nucleotides are TGTGCCAGCAGCTTGGCGGGACAGCAAGAGACCCAGTACTTC. The full variable domain, with the rest looked up from reference TRBV5-4 and TRBJ2-5, is ETGVTQSPTHLIKTRGQQVTLRCSSQSGHNTVSWYQQALGQGPQFIFQYYREEENGRGNFPPRFSGLQFPNYSSELNVNALELDDSALYLCASSLAGQQETQYFGPGTRLLVL.

The J gene is TRBJ1-2, the V gene TRBV9, with a tentative D call TRBD1 (6 bases). The CDR3 is 13 amino acids. Germline-derived CDR1 and CDR2 are SGDLS and YYNGEE. V lost 3 bases, J lost 5 bases, and 11 bases lay in between. In DNA, the CDR3 is TGTGCCAGCAGCGCCACAGGGTCGTATGGCTACACCTTC. Its protein is CASSATGSYGYTF. The entire variable domain, with the rest obtained from reference TRBV9 and TRBJ1-2, is as follows: DSGVTQTPKHLITATGQRVTLRCSPRSGDLSVYWYQQSLDQGLQFLIQYYNGEERAKGNILERFSAQQFPDLHSELNLSSLELGDSALYFCASSATGSYGYTFGSGTRLTVV.

The V gene is TRBV18, the J gene TRBJ1-2, with D tentatively TRBD1 (6 bases). The germline gives CDR1 KGHSH, CDR2 LQKENI. This CDR3 spans 14 amino acids. Between the trimmed V and J ends, which lost 3 bases and 5 bases, there was a span of 13 bases. Here the CDR3 reads CASSPTRGYYGYTF. Here the CDR3 DNA reads TGTGCCAGCTCACCGACCAGGGGATATTATGGCTACACCTTC. The full variable domain, rest sourced from reference TRBV18 and TRBJ1-2, is NAGVMQNPRHLVRRRGQEARLRCSPMKGHSHVYWYRQLPEEGLKFMVYLQKENIIDESGMPKERFSAEFPKEGPSILRIQQVVRGDSAAYFCASSPTRGYYGYTFGSGTRLTVV.

This clone has a single count. The chain joins TRBV11-2 to TRBJ1-2; the D is unclear. The CDR3 runs 12 residues. V was shortened by 0 bases and J by 4 bases, with 3 bases between the two germline ends. Germline CDR1 SGHAT, CDR2 FQNNGV. This CDR3 is CASSLDLYGYTF. CDR3 nucleotides: TGTGCCAGCAGCTTAGACCTCTATGGCTACACCTTC.

V usage is TRBV30 and J usage is TRBJ1-5; D remains unclear. CDR1 and CDR2 from the germline V gene are GTSNPN and SVGIG (reference sequence). V gave up 0 bases and J gave up 1 base, with 4 bases separating them. There are 13 residues in the CDR3. CDR3 loop: CAWSVQSNQPQHF. CDR3 DNA: TGTGCCTGGAGTGTACAGAGCAATCAGCCCCAGCATTTT.

This sequence joins TRBV27 and TRBJ1-1, with TRBD1 identical over 10 bases. This CDR3 is 17 amino acids long. V was pared by 4 bases and J by 0 bases, with 8 bases of the junction left unmatched. Germline CDR1 MNHEY, CDR2 SMNVEV (reference sequence). This CDR3 reads CASSSYLGQGLNTEAFF. For the CDR3, the DNA is TGTGCCAGCAGTTCGTACTTGGGACAGGGGCTGAACACTGAAGCTTTCTTT.

This clone appeared a few times. V is TRBV30 and J is TRBJ1-2, with 10 bases identical to TRBD1. Trimming at V came to 2 bases and at J to 8 bases, leaving 8 bases not matched to a gene. The CDR3 is 14 residues long. In germline, CDR1 is GTSNPN, CDR2 SVGIG (reference sequence). CDR3 DNA sequence: TGTGCCTGGAGTCGACGGGACAGGGGAAGCGGCTACACCTTC. Translating gives CAWSRRDRGSGYTF.

The chain joins TRBV27 to TRBJ1-1; D is undetermined. Trimming pared 2 bases from V and 1 base from J, leaving 8 bases between. CDR1 is MNHEY and CDR2 is SMNVEV in the germline V gene (reference sequence). The CDR3 extends over 14 amino acids. The CDR3 DNA reads as TGTGCCAGCAGTTTAAGGCACAGGAACACTGAAGCTTTCTTT. Its translation is CASSLRHRNTEAFF.

The sample holds a few counts of this clone. The chain combines TRBV5-4 with TRBJ2-5, with D uncertain. CDR3 size: 11 residues. The germline V gene encodes CDR1 SGHNT and CDR2 YYREEE (reference sequence). The germline V and J ends were trimmed by 2 bases and 5 bases, with 4 bases remaining between them. CDR3 in DNA: TGTGCCAGCAGCTTCGCGGAGACCCAGTACTTC. This encodes CASSFAETQYF.

The chain recombines TRBV11-2 with TRBJ2-3, with a possible D match to TRBD2 (6 bases). Trimming took off 0 bases at V and 2 bases at J, with 9 bases between the two ends. The CDR3 runs to 15 residues. Per germline, CDR1 SGHAT and CDR2 FQNNGV. The CDR3: CASSLDWGVTDTQYF. The DNA of the CDR3 is TGTGCCAGCAGCTTAGATTGGGGGGTCACAGATACGCAGTATTTT.

The J gene is TRBJ1-1, the V gene TRBV14; weak D call: TRBD1 (5 bases). Germline-derived CDR1 and CDR2 are SGHDN and FVKESK. The ends were cut back, 1 base at V and 1 base at J, with 13 bases in the middle. The CDR3 contains 16 residues. Here the CDR3 reads CASSQGLGLGNTEAFF. The CDR3 coding sequence is TGTGCCAGCAGCCAAGGCTTGGGGCTGGGGAACACTGAAGCTTTCTTT. The complete variable domain, with remaining parts taken from reference TRBV14 and TRBJ1-1, reads EAGVTQFPSHSVIEKGQTVTLRCDPISGHDNLYWYRRVMGKEIKFLLHFVKESKQDESGMPNNRFLAERTGGTYSTLKVQPAELEDSGVYFCASSQGLGLGNTEAFFGQGTRLTVV.

The CDR3: CAWSVRTNYGYTF. The CDR3, as DNA: TGTGCCTGGAGTGTTAGGACTAACTATGGCTACACCTTC. The genes are TRBV30 and TRBJ1-2, with D unclear. Germline CDR1 is GTSNPN and CDR2 is SVGIG (reference sequence). CDR3 length equals 13 residues. The V and J ends lost 0 bases and 0 bases respectively, with 5 bases between them.

This chain uses TRBV9 with TRBJ2-7; D not certain. Trimming removed 0 bases at V and 2 bases at J, with 9 bases between. The CDR3 has 14 residues. Germline V gene data show CDR1 as SGDLS and CDR2 as YYNGEE. The CDR3 bases are TGTGCCAGCAGCGTAGGGAGCAGACCCTACGAGCAGTACTTC. This sequence encodes CASSVGSRPYEQYF.

V usage is TRBV5-4 and J usage is TRBJ2-2, with 8 positions matching TRBD2. V gave up 3 bases and J gave up 7 bases; unmatched junction bases: 14. The CDR3 totals 17 residues. CDR1 and CDR2 from the germline V gene are SGHNT and YYREEE (reference sequence). The DNA of the CDR3 is TGTGCCAGCAGCTCCCCGGACAGCGGGAGAGGGTACGGGGAGCTGTTTTTT. It is translated as CASSSPDSGRGYGELFF.

This clone was recorded once. The gene calls are TRBV14 and TRBJ2-1, with TRBD2 as a possible D gene (5 bases). The CDR3 contains 15 residues. Trimming pared 4 bases from V and 6 bases from J, leaving 16 bases between. Germline assignment: CDR1 SGHDN and CDR2 FVKESK. The CDR3 here is CASSLRTLASNEQFF. CDR3 bases: TGTGCCAGCAGCCTTCGGACTTTAGCGAGCAATGAGCAGTTCTTC.

The sample holds a few counts of this clone. The chain carries TRBV15 and TRBJ1-2, with D unresolved. Germline CDR1 reads LNHNV; CDR2 reads YYDKDF (reference sequence). Between the trimmed V and J ends, which lost 0 bases and 8 bases, there was a span of 13 bases. CDR3 size: 14 residues. DNA for the CDR3: TGTGCCACCAGCAGAGATGGGAGGAGAGGCGGCTACACCTTC. Its protein is CATSRDGRRGGYTF.

The V call is TRBV9, the J call TRBJ2-1; 11 nucleotides match TRBD2. The V segment lost 3 bases and the J segment 2 bases; nucleotides outside the gene matches: 4. The CDR3 runs 16 residues. Germline-derived CDR1 and CDR2 are SGDLS and YYNGEE. The CDR3 bases are TGTGCCAGCAGCGCTCTAGCGGGAGGCCCCTACAATGAGCAGTTCTTC. Translation gives CASSALAGGPYNEQFF. Together with reference TRBV9 and TRBJ2-1, the CDR3 gives the full variable domain: DSGVTQTPKHLITATGQRVTLRCSPRSGDLSVYWYQQSLDQGLQFLIQYYNGEERAKGNILERFSAQQFPDLHSELNLSSLELGDSALYFCASSALAGGPYNEQFFGPGTRLTVL.

The CDR3 here is CASSSTGGGYGYTF. Here the CDR3 DNA reads TGTGCCAGCAGTTCCACAGGGGGCGGCTATGGCTACACCTTC. The V and J genes are TRBV11-3 and TRBJ1-2, with 9 nucleotides matching TRBD1. The CDR3 runs 14 residues. V lost 6 bases, J lost 4 bases, and 6 bases stayed unmatched. From germline, CDR1 is SGHNT and CDR2 YENEEA.

This clone was counted a single time. The chain combines TRBV30 with TRBJ2-3, with 7 nucleotides matching TRBD1. The CDR3 runs 16 residues. From germline, CDR1 is GTSNPN and CDR2 SVGIG (reference sequence). After removal of 5 bases from V and 3 bases from J, the junction contained 14 bases not matched to a gene. CDR3 in amino acids: CAWLRQGGWGTDTQYF. The CDR3 coding sequence is TGTGCCTGGTTAAGACAGGGCGGTTGGGGTACAGATACGCAGTATTTT.

The CDR3 DNA follows: TGTGCCTGGAAACGGGGTGGTAGCGAAAAACTGTTTTTT. This translates into CAWKRGGSEKLFF. The genes are TRBV30 and TRBJ1-4; D is undetermined. There are 13 residues in the CDR3. CDR1 and CDR2 (germline): GTSNPN, SVGIG (reference sequence). V lost 4 bases and J 8 bases, leaving 14 bases between the germline ends.

This chain joins TRBV5-4 and TRBJ2-7; 11 bases match TRBD2. The CDR3 length is 16 residues. V lost 2 bases, J lost 6 bases, and 10 bases stayed unmatched. Germline lookup yields CDR1 SGHNT and CDR2 YYREEE (reference sequence). CDR3 sequence (DNA): TGTGCCAGCAGCTTAGGGACTAGCGGAGGGAGGGTCGAGCAGTACTTC. As protein: CASSLGTSGGRVEQYF.

This clone was seen a handful of times. This chain connects TRBV11-2 to TRBJ2-5; tentatively, D is TRBD1 (6 bases). The CDR3 is made up of 15 amino acids. Germline V gene lookup returns CDR1 SGHAT and CDR2 FQNNGV. V shed 6 bases and J shed 0 bases, with 14 bases lying between them. CDR3 residues: CASRLRAGDQETQYF. In DNA, the CDR3 is TGTGCCAGCAGACTCAGGGCAGGGGACCAAGAGACCCAGTACTTC.